This TCR beta chain was identified in a study of blood T cell repertoires in COVID-19. Profiled with immunoSEQ multiplex PCR; TCRdb holds only in-frame clones, not every one. Altogether some 180,000 clones are present, 80% being singletons, with the ten largest covering about 15%. Recruits, aged about 18 to 90 years, lived in 25 or so US areas. Within 2 weeks of study entry, exposed participants had contacted a PCR-confirmed or clinician-diagnosed COVID-19 case. The CDR3 sequence is 15 residues long. Germline V gives CDR1 SGHVS, CDR2 FNYEAQ. V shed 1 base and J shed 2 bases, with 10 bases lying between them.

The specimen sequenced was PBMCs or T cells enriched from blood (not recorded which). The rearrangement uses TRBV7-6 and TRBJ2-3; the D is unclear. The clonotype originates from a man between 60 and 70 years old who had been exposed to COVID-19. The CDR3 sequence: CASSLDRTYTDTQYF. CDR3 bases: TGTGCCAGCAGCTTAGACAGAACTTACACAGATACGCAGTATTTT.